This T cell receptor (beta chain) is drawn from a study of blood T cell repertoires in COVID-19. For the study at large: Donors in the United States, Italy and Spain gave samples during acute or convalescent COVID-19. PBMCs, B-cell-depleted T cells, or T cells provided the cDNA or gDNA that made up the material.

Method: immunoSEQ multiplex PCR; TCRdb's copy keeps in-frame clones and lacks some. The table includes about 260,000 clones, 88% detected once. Germline V gives CDR1 SGHAT, CDR2 FQNNGV. Trimming left V 7 bases short and J 8 bases short, with 17 bases between. The CDR3 runs 13 residues. This sequence joins TRBV11-2 and TRBJ1-1, with D possibly being TRBD1 (6 bases). Sequencing input: peripheral blood. The origin of this receptor is a human donor in a cohort sampled during active COVID-19. CDR3 protein: CASIGYRVPEAFF. In DNA form, the CDR3 reads TGTGCCAGCATCGGATACAGGGTCCCCGAAGCTTTCTTT.